Below, 30 T cell receptor beta chains from the same sample are listed, as sequenced in a study of regulatory T cells in long-lasting Graves disease. According to the study, TCR beta libraries were built with iRepertoire HTBI primers and CDR3-region Arm-PCR. Via MiXCR, TCRdb re-called the multiplex PCR reads, giving one row per CDR3 protein. The sample records 510,000 or so distinct CDR3 sequences, 9.5% to 15% being singletons. Documented time point: newly diagnosed GD, antithyroid drugs for less than 3 months. After RNA was extracted from PBMCs, the TCR library was made from it. This same sample was also part of a study on T cells in Graves' hyperthyroidism and ophthalmopathy.

The material sequenced was peripheral blood mononuclear cells (PBMCs), taken at new diagnosis, from a patient treated with antithyroid drugs. The receptors derive from a woman aged 25 to 39 with Graves disease.

Notes on this clonotype: A much more abundant neighbour one base away suggests this may be a read error. V gene TRBV12-3 or TRBV12-4 combines with J gene TRBJ2-7, with D possibly matching TRBD2 (6 bases). V was cut by 4 bases and J by 5 bases, with 12 bases left in between. The length of the CDR3 is 13 residues. CDR3 region: CASSYSGLHEQYF. CDR3 bases: TGTGCCAGCAGTTACTCGGGACTCCACGAGCAGTACTTC.

This clonotype has a count of ten or more. The rearrangement links TRBV6-1 to TRBJ2-7; maybe TRBD2 (5 bases). This CDR3 is built from 15 residues. V lost 2 bases to trimming and J lost 2 bases, with 13 bases between them. Germline values: CDR1 MNHNS, CDR2 SASEGT. The CDR3 region is CASSEPGGRAYEQYF. The CDR3 DNA sequence: TGTGCCAGCAGTGAACCAGGCGGGCGAGCCTACGAGCAGTACTTC.

This clonotype was counted at least ten times. The chain links TRBV6-2 or TRBV6-3 to TRBJ2-1; D perhaps matches TRBD1 (6 bases). V was cut by 0 bases and J by 9 bases, with 15 bases left in between. The CDR3 is 15 residues long. Germline V lookup: CDR1 MNHEY, CDR2 SVGEGT. The CDR3 DNA reads TGTGCCAGCAGTTACTCCCCCCAGGGGCGGATTGAGCAGTTCTTC. Protein: CASSYSPQGRIEQFF.

The J gene is TRBJ1-2, the V gene TRBV6-5; D is unresolved. The CDR3 is 16 residues long. Germline V gene sequence: CDR1 MNHEY, CDR2 SVGAGI. V was cut by 4 bases and J by 4 bases, with 19 bases left in between. The CDR3 nucleotides are TGTGCCAGCAGTTCGGCTGAGGGCCTCCGTCCCTATGGCTACACCTTC. Translating gives CASSSAEGLRPYGYTF.

This clonotype occurred many times. This chain connects TRBV30 to TRBJ2-1, with a possible D match to TRBD2 (5 bases). Germline CDR1 and CDR2: GTSNPN and SVGIG (reference sequence). This CDR3 has 15 residues. The V gene lost 5 bases and the J gene lost 5 bases, with 19 bases spanning the gap. The CDR3, as DNA: TGTGCCTGGCGACTGGGAGCGAAGGGAAACAATGAGCAGTTCTTC. Translating gives CAWRLGAKGNNEQFF.

Regarding this clonotype: A junction boundary mismatches the germline segment, possibly from a read error. The rearrangement links TRBV20-1 to TRBJ2-5, with TRBD2 matching over 9 bases. The CDR3 length is 15 residues. Germline CDR1 is DFQATT and CDR2 is SNEGSKA (reference sequence). The DNA of the CDR3 is TGCAGTACGACCCCAGCGGGAGGCGGGAAAGAGGCCCAGTACTTC. Translating it yields CSTTPAGGGKEAQYF.

This clonotype was observed at least ten times. The chain uses TRBV3-1 and TRBJ2-1; 10 bases are a match to TRBD2. The CDR3 is 14 amino acids. The V segment lost 4 bases and the J segment 4 bases; nucleotides outside the gene matches: 1. The germline V gene encodes CDR1 LGHDT and CDR2 YNNKEL (reference sequence). CDR3 DNA sequence: TGTGCCAGCAGCCGTAGCGGGAGGTACAATGAGCAGTTCTTC. Its translation is CASSRSGRYNEQFF.

This clonotype was seen ten or more times. V usage is TRBV20-1 and J usage is TRBJ1-1; D uncertain. With 4 bases removed from V and 1 base from J, the gap between germline ends came to 10 bases. The CDR3 extends over 13 amino acids. Germline CDR1 reads DFQATT; CDR2 reads SNEGSKA (reference sequence). CDR3 protein: CSATKGTNTEAFF. The CDR3 DNA reads as TGCAGTGCTACGAAAGGAACGAACACTGAAGCTTTCTTT.

This clonotype was found many times. In DNA form, the CDR3 reads TGTGCCAGCCGCAGGTTCCCGAACACTGAAGCTTTCTTT. Translating gives CASRRFPNTEAFF. The chain recombines TRBV28 with TRBJ1-1; no reliable D call. Germline V gene lookup returns CDR1 MDHEN and CDR2 SYDVKM. The CDR3 runs 13 residues. V lost 8 bases and J 1 base, leaving 11 bases between the germline ends.

This clonotype was detected many times. This chain uses TRBV20-1 with TRBJ2-1; a weak D match, TRBD2 (6 bases). Germline V gene lookup returns CDR1 DFQATT and CDR2 SNEGSKA (reference sequence). The CDR3 is 15 residues long. V lost 0 bases to trimming and J lost 2 bases, with 11 bases between them. This chain's CDR3 is CSAREASATYNEQFF. The CDR3 DNA is TGCAGTGCTAGAGAGGCTAGCGCCACCTACAATGAGCAGTTCTTC.

V is TRBV11-3 and J is TRBJ2-1, with 8 bases aligning to TRBD2. With V trimmed by 1 base and J by 5 bases, 13 bases remained unmatched. CDR3 size: 18 residues. Germline CDR1 SGHNT, CDR2 YENEEA. CDR3 residues: CASSLGSMAGGADNEQFF. DNA of the CDR3: TGTGCCAGCAGCTTAGGTTCCATGGCGGGAGGAGCGGACAATGAGCAGTTCTTC.

This clonotype was seen repeatedly, ten times or more. V and J are TRBV6-1 and TRBJ1-1; unclear D gene. The CDR3 sequence is 12 residues long. Germline CDR1 and CDR2: MNHNS and SASEGT. Trimming removed 3 bases from V and 8 bases from J, with 10 bases in between. In nucleotides, the CDR3 is TGTGCCAGCAGTGATAGGGCTCCGGAAGCTTTCTTT. Residues: CASSDRAPEAFF.

The chain couples TRBV19 to TRBJ1-5; D may be TRBD1 (5 bases). This CDR3 has 15 residues. In germline, CDR1 is LNHDA, CDR2 SQIVND (reference sequence). V lost 7 bases, J lost 4 bases, and 17 bases lay in between. For the CDR3, the DNA is TGTGCCAGTAAGAAAGTAGTGTCAGGGAATCAGCCCCAGCATTTT. Residues: CASKKVVSGNQPQHF.

The V gene is TRBV6-5, the J gene TRBJ1-5; D is undetermined. Trimming cost V 4 bases and J 9 bases, with 7 bases left between them. CDR1 is MNHEY and CDR2 is SVGAGI in the germline V gene. CDR3 length: 11 residues. Here the CDR3 reads CASSSTGPQHF. The CDR3 DNA reads TGTGCCAGCAGTTCCACCGGGCCCCAGCATTTT.

At least ten counts were recorded for this clonotype. The chain carries TRBV19 and TRBJ2-7; TRBD1 agrees at 7 bases. The CDR3 is 15 amino acids. The ends lost 6 bases at V and 2 bases at J; junction bases unmatched: 10. Germline lookup yields CDR1 LNHDA and CDR2 SQIVND (reference sequence). Written as DNA, the CDR3 is TGTGCCAGTAGCCCATTAATGACAGGGCCCTACGAGCAGTACTTC. Translated, it gives CASSPLMTGPYEQYF.

In this sample, this clonotype turned up a few times. The rearrangement links TRBV7-8 to TRBJ1-5; a weak D match, TRBD1 (5 bases). V was trimmed by 2 bases and J by 6 bases, leaving 14 bases between them. Looked up from germline, CDR1 is SGHVS and CDR2 is FQNEAQ. There are 15 residues in the CDR3. Written as DNA, the CDR3 is TGTGCCAGCAGCTTAAATGGGCAGGGTGCTCAGCCCCAGCATTTT. Translating it yields CASSLNGQGAQPQHF.

This clonotype was counted between two and nine times. The V call is TRBV4-1, the J call TRBJ1-5; D remains unclear. This CDR3 comprises 18 residues. V lost 0 bases and J lost 0, with 15 bases in between. Germline V gene data show CDR1 as MGHRA and CDR2 as YSYEKL. The CDR3 reads CASSQERAEVYSNQPQHF. Written as DNA, the CDR3 is TGCGCCAGCAGCCAAGAGCGGGCAGAGGTTTATAGCAATCAGCCCCAGCATTTT.

This clonotype was counted ten times or more. This rearrangement joins TRBV28 to TRBJ2-7, with unresolved D. CDR3 size: 15 residues. CDR1 and CDR2 from the germline V gene are MDHEN and SYDVKM. V was cut by 3 bases and J by 1 base, with 13 bases left in between. CDR3 sequence: CASSFGRLGSYEQYF. CDR3 nucleotide sequence: TGTGCCAGCAGTTTTGGCAGACTGGGATCCTACGAGCAGTACTTC.

This clonotype has only a few counts. CDR3 protein: CASSPLEPSQQYF. For the CDR3, the DNA is TGTGCCAGCAGCCCGCTCGAGCCCAGCCAGCAGTACTTC. The V and J genes are TRBV12-3 or TRBV12-4 and TRBJ2-7; D remains unclear. The V and J ends lost 6 bases and 8 bases respectively, with 17 bases between them. This CDR3 is 13 amino acids long.

Only a few counts were recorded for this clonotype. The rearrangement joins TRBV7-9 to TRBJ2-7, with TRBD2 as a possible D gene (7 bases). V lost 5 bases to trimming and J lost 9 bases, with 32 bases between them. The CDR3 is 18 residues long. In germline, CDR1 is SEHNR, CDR2 FQNEAQ (reference sequence). This CDR3 is CASSEARMGAGEDDPQYF. The CDR3 region has the DNA TGTGCCAGCAGCGAGGCCCGAATGGGGGCGGGAGAAGACGACCCGCAGTACTTC.

A note on this clonotype: Since a much larger clone is just one base distant, this may be a read error. The V gene is TRBV28, the J gene TRBJ2-1; the match to TRBD2 covers 10 bases. V lost 6 bases, J lost 1 base, and 3 bases stayed unmatched. The germline V gene encodes CDR1 MDHEN and CDR2 SYDVKM. The CDR3 is 15 residues long. The CDR3 region has the DNA TGTGCCAGCAGCACGGGACTAGCGTCCTACAATGAGCAGTTCTTC. As protein: CASSTGLASYNEQFF.

Comments on this clonotype: A much larger clone differs by one base, so this may be a read error. CDR3 DNA: TGTGCCAGCAGCTTGGTCATACTCAATGAGCAGTACTTC. Translating it yields CASSLVILNEQYF. This chain connects TRBV5-5 to TRBJ2-5; no clear D gene. CDR1 and CDR2 from the germline V gene are SGHKS and YYEKEE (reference sequence). The ends were cut back, 0 bases at V and 11 bases at J, with 14 bases in the middle. The CDR3 runs to 13 residues. Full variable domain (remainder filled in from reference TRBV5-5 and TRBJ2-5): DAGVTQSPTHLIKTRGQQVTLRCSPISGHKSVSWYQQVLGQGPQFIFQYYEKEERGRGNFPDRFSARQFPNYSSELNVNALLLGDSALYLCASSLVILNEQYFGPGTRLLVL.

This clonotype has ten or more counts. The rearrangement joins TRBV19 to TRBJ2-6, with a tentative D call TRBD2 (6 bases). The V gene's germline CDR1 is LNHDA and CDR2 SQIVND (reference sequence). The CDR3 is 16 amino acids. V lost 3 bases and J lost 1, with 10 bases in between. The CDR3 coding sequence is TGTGCCAGTAGTATTGGGGGGACGTCTGGGGCCAACGTCCTGACTTTC. Protein product: CASSIGGTSGANVLTF. Full variable domain (rest looked up from reference TRBV19 and TRBJ2-6): DGGITQSPKYLFRKEGQNVTLSCEQNLNHDAMYWYRQDPGQGLRLIYYSQIVNDFQKGDIAEGYSVSREKKESFPLTVTSAQKNPTAFYLCASSIGGTSGANVLTFGAGSRLTVL.

As concerns this clonotype: A read error may be the cause here, since a much bigger clone is one base away. V and J are TRBV19 and TRBJ1-4; D call uncertain. Germline assignment: CDR1 LNHDA and CDR2 SQIVND (reference sequence). CDR3 length equals 15 residues. The germline V and J ends were trimmed by 2 bases and 7 bases, with 14 bases remaining between them. The CDR3 nucleotides read TGTGCCAGTAGTATATTCTACGTAGGACCTGAAAAACTGTTTTTT. Encoded protein: CASSIFYVGPEKLFF.

The CDR3, as DNA: TGTGCCAGCAGCTTGGGGCTAGCGGCTTACAATGAGCAGTACTTC. This encodes CASSLGLAAYNEQYF. J is TRBJ2-7 and V is TRBV5-5, with 7 bases that match TRBD2. The CDR3 length is 15 residues. The germline V gene encodes CDR1 SGHKS and CDR2 YYEKEE (reference sequence). V gave up 0 bases and J gave up 7 bases; unmatched junction bases: 10.

There are many counts of this clonotype. This chain connects TRBV15 to TRBJ1-1, with D possibly TRBD1 on 6 matching bases. V lost 2 bases and J 1 base, leaving 8 bases between the germline ends. The CDR3 consists of 14 residues. In germline, CDR1 is LNHNV, CDR2 YYDKDF (reference sequence). The CDR3 region is CATSRRTANTEAFF. The CDR3 DNA reads TGTGCCACCAGCAGACGGACAGCGAACACTGAAGCTTTCTTT.

This clonotype showed up many times. This chain uses TRBV27 with TRBJ2-7, with TRBD2 identical over 9 bases. Germline lookup yields CDR1 MNHEY and CDR2 SMNVEV (reference sequence). The CDR3 length is 19 residues. With V trimmed by 0 bases and J by 6 bases, 18 bases remained unmatched. The CDR3 is CASSLSASGEGWAGGEQYF. CDR3 DNA: TGTGCCAGCAGTTTATCGGCTAGCGGGGAAGGCTGGGCTGGGGGCGAGCAGTACTTC.

This clonotype was observed many times. V usage is TRBV12-3 or TRBV12-4 and J usage is TRBJ1-5, with D possibly TRBD1 on 6 matching bases. There are 14 residues in the CDR3. V was shortened by 7 bases and J by 7 bases, with 17 bases between the two germline ends. The CDR3 DNA reads as TGTGCCAGCAATCGGGGGCAGGGGAGGCAGCCCCAGCATTTT. Protein: CASNRGQGRQPQHF.

This clonotype showed up many times. The genes are TRBV28 and TRBJ2-4; 8 bases are shared with TRBD1. CDR3 size: 15 residues. Trimming cost V 6 bases and J 4 bases; bases outside gene matches: 8. The germline V gene encodes CDR1 MDHEN and CDR2 SYDVKM. CDR3 loop: CASRLRTGRKNIQYF. The CDR3 DNA sequence: TGTGCCAGCAGACTCAGGACAGGGCGGAAAAACATTCAGTACTTC.

The gene calls are TRBV15 and TRBJ1-3; D not certain. V shed 5 bases and J shed 7 bases, with 12 bases lying between them. The germline CDR1 and CDR2 sequences are LNHNV and YYDKDF (reference sequence). The CDR3 contains 13 residues. In nucleotides, the CDR3 is TGTGCCACCAGCGACGCCCTTTCGAACACCATATATTTT. Translated: CATSDALSNTIYF.